The text below deals with one T cell receptor beta chain. The sample originates from a study of cytomegalovirus exposure and HLA in healthy donors. Study-level background: The roughly 120 million unique TCR beta sequences, from about 179 million T cells, were found by an earlier analysis.

The PCR ran on 60 Vbeta and 13 Jbeta primers. Profiled with immunoSEQ multiplex PCR; TCRdb holds only in-frame clones, not every one. The table includes 110,000 to 150,000 clones, roughly 75% detected once. Germline CDR1 and CDR2: PRHDT and FYEKMQ (reference sequence). This CDR3 is built from 17 residues. The V and J ends lost 2 bases and 4 bases, in that order; junction bases with no gene match: 11. This clonotype was obtained from a man between 40 and 49 years old in good health and CMV-seronegative. J is TRBJ1-5 and V is TRBV13; TRBD1 aligns across 7 bases. Sequenced input: PBMCs. This CDR3 reads CASSLSGTVALNQPQHF. The CDR3 bases are TGTGCCAGCAGCTTATCCGGGACAGTCGCCTTAAATCAGCCCCAGCATTTT.